These T cell receptor beta chains were read from a single sample in a study of T cells expressing NK-cell markers. TCRdb re-called the 5' RACE reads; every CDR3 protein appears as one record, without DNA. This listing includes approximately 170,000 distinct CDR3 sequences. The sequencing input was blood T cells: a sorted CD56 or NKG2C T cell subset, CD4+ or CD8+ T cells, or bulk PBMC T cells (not recorded which). These receptors were obtained from a man aged 18-69 years in good health. Each CDR3 is given with its conserved first and last residue.

>TRBV28|TRBJ1-2
CASSQIGTGNGYTF
>TRBV3-1|TRBJ1-6
CASSQANFVGNSPLHF
>TRBV27|TRBJ2-7
CASRRRPAGNEQYF
>TRBV9|TRBJ2-3
CASSVRRDSYTDTQYF
>TRBV27|TRBJ2-1
CASSLISGLAPNEQFF
>TRBV7-9|TRBJ2-1
CASSLERVYTMRQFF
>TRBV9|TRBJ2-3
CASTRGAPADTQYF
>TRBV7-9|TRBJ2-1
CASSYPWDRVLNEQFF
>TRBV20-1|TRBJ2-5
CSARDRLAGGIPETQYF
>TRBV6-1|TRBJ2-1
CASSEAPGTSLNNEQFF
>TRBV27|TRBJ2-1
CASSSGPDSYNEQFF
>TRBV11-1|TRBJ2-1
CASSPPSGGDLSYNEQFF
>TRBV7-6|TRBJ2-2
CASSSGSPGQGSSTNTGELFF
>TRBV7-7|TRBJ2-3
CASSPTGQRTDTQYF
>TRBV19|TRBJ2-6
CASVQGTGANVLTF
>TRBV9|TRBJ2-2
CASSRLGTGGELFFF
>TRBV5-1|TRBJ2-7
CASSYSTGDLIYEQYF
>TRBV7-9|TRBJ2-7
CASSFTSGGLSYEQYF
>TRBV6-4|TRBJ2-1
CASSDKRGGLGEQFF
>TRBV5-1|TRBJ2-1
CASSLGGSREQFF
>TRBV11-2|TRBJ1-2
CASSYRDRGQEGYTF
>TRBV9|TRBJ2-1
CASSPPNYNEQFF
>TRBV7-9|TRBJ1-3
CASSLGRDSISGNTIYF
>TRBV29-1|TRBJ1-1
CSATNGRYTEAFF
>TRBV20-1|TRBJ2-5
CSARDLLAGVETQYF
>TRBV6-2/TRBV6-3|TRBJ2-3
CASSYSIAGGPDTQYF
>TRBV19|TRBJ2-1
CASSLQGQGYNEQFF
>TRBV6-2/TRBV6-3|TRBJ2-7
CASSDKIYEQYF
>TRBV15|TRBJ1-1
CATSRAKLGQGATEAFF
>TRBV5-1|TRBJ2-7
CASSFGSMTLLRSYEQYF
>TRBV12-3/TRBV12-4|TRBJ2-7
CASSFNVAGYDEQYF
>TRBV23-1|TRBJ1-5
CASSQARDNQPQHF
>TRBV6-1|TRBJ1-1
CASSEALGHNTEAFF
>TRBV19|TRBJ2-4
CASSITGTHQYF
>TRBV20-1|TRBJ2-3
CSAPGPLGLTDTQYF
>TRBV19|TRBJ2-2
CASNSRSTGELFF
>TRBV5-4|TRBJ2-1
CASTTGTGVYNEQFF
>TRBV2|TRBJ1-2
CASSEWGTTNYGYTF
>TRBV15|TRBJ2-3
CATSRDVVWLGTGTDTQYF
>TRBV11-2|TRBJ1-6
CASSLGWRTVDSPLHF
>TRBV7-9|TRBJ2-1
CASSQLASGNEQFF
>TRBV20-1|TRBJ2-6
CSAITSGQGGSGANVLTF
>TRBV23-1|TRBJ2-5
CASGRGQETQYF
>TRBV5-6|TRBJ2-5
CASSSGHPATQYF
>TRBV7-8|TRBJ1-1
CASSGRGPTEAFF
>TRBV9|TRBJ2-5
CASSPLPGGETQYF
>TRBV20-1|TRBJ2-5
CSAPTGHLETQYF
>TRBV12-3/TRBV12-4|TRBJ2-1
CASSFYDAAYNEQFF
>TRBV12-3/TRBV12-4|TRBJ1-6
CASSLSGNNSPLHF
>TRBV15|TRBJ2-7
CATSPEGPYEQYF
>TRBV14|TRBJ2-5
CASSQGLTIFGGRETQYF
>TRBV20-1|TRBJ2-5
CSAGTGRTQYF
>TRBV4-1|TRBJ1-1
CASSQTTGVRAFF
>TRBV12-3/TRBV12-4|TRBJ2-3
CASSLAGTGVDTQYF